This T cell receptor (beta chain) was captured in a study of identical twins. Germline assignment: CDR1 DFQATT and CDR2 SNEGSKA (reference sequence). The CDR3 spans 11 residues. Trimming cost V 4 bases and J 4 bases, with 7 bases left between them. Regarding the study as a whole: Excess sharing between twins was weaker in beta out-of-frame sequences. Alpha sequences that were out-of-frame and twin-shared showed an excess of low generation probability.

A universal primer site arose from template switching, and cDNA bore unique molecular identifiers. Using its own MiXCR run on the 5' RACE reads, TCRdb lists one record per CDR3 protein. The sample consists of 250,000 to 350,000 distinct CDR3 sequences, under 9.5% of them appearing once. This clonotype has only a few counts. Its antigen is undetermined. These data were also reused for a study on yellow fever vaccine responses in identical twins.

The chain couples TRBV20-1 to TRBJ2-5; the D is unclear. The sequenced sample was memory (CD45RO+) T cells sorted from blood. The sequence was obtained from a woman younger than 35 in good health. The CDR3 coding sequence is TGCAGTGCTAAGTTGGGAGAGACCCAGTACTTC. Translation gives CSAKLGETQYF.